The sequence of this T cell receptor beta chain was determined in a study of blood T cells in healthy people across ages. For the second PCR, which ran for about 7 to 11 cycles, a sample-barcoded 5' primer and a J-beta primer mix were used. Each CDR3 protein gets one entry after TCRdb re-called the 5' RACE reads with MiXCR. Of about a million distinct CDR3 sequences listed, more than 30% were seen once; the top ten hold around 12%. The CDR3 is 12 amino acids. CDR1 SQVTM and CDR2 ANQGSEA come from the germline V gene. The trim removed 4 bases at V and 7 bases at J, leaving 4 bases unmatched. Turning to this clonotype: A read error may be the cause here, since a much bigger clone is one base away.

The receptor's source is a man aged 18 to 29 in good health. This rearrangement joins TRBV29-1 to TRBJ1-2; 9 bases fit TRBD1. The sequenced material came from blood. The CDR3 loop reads CSVVGQGFGYTF. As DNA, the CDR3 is TGCAGCGTTGTCGGACAGGGGTTTGGCTACACCTTC.